These 14 T cell receptor beta chains were all obtained from the same sample, sequenced in a study of blood T cell repertoires in COVID-19. Measured with immunoSEQ multiplex PCR; TCRdb has only the in-frame clones, and not every one. The repertoire includes some 97,000 clones, approximately 83% of them detected once, and under 3.5% sits in the top ten. Sequencing input: PBMCs or T cells enriched from blood (not recorded which). These TCRs come from a woman between 50 and 59 years old who had recovered from COVID-19.

This sequence joins TRBV6-4 and TRBJ1-4; 7 nucleotides align to TRBD1. The V gene end was trimmed by 3 bases and the J gene end by 5 bases; junction bases not matched to a gene: 15. Germline assignment: CDR1 MRHNA and CDR2 SNTAGT. The CDR3 has 18 residues. The CDR3 DNA sequence: TGTGCCAGCAGTGATCCGGGACAGTTGAATGAGTTGAATGAAAAACTGTTTTTT. It codes for CASSDPGQLNELNEKLFF.

CDR3 DNA sequence: TGCGCCAGCAGATCCGGGACACTCAACACTGAAGCTTTCTTT. It specifies CASRSGTLNTEAFF. The chain has TRBV5-1 and TRBJ1-1, with D maybe TRBD1 (6 bases). CDR1 and CDR2 from the germline V gene are SGHRS and YFSETQ. The length of the CDR3 is 14 residues. V was clipped by 5 bases and J by 2 bases, with 13 bases between them.

The chain uses TRBV5-4 and TRBJ1-2, with D possibly TRBD1 on 5 matching bases. The germline gives CDR1 SGHNT, CDR2 YYREEE (reference sequence). The CDR3 sequence is 14 residues long. V lost 4 bases and J lost 0, with 10 bases in between. CDR3 DNA: TGTGCCAGCAGCGAAGGGACTTCTAACTATGGCTACACCTTC. It is translated as CASSEGTSNYGYTF.

The chain carries TRBV28 and TRBJ1-4, with TRBD1 as a possible D gene (5 bases). CDR3 length: 14 amino acids. Trimming stripped 4 bases from V and 4 bases from J, with 10 bases between. The V gene's germline CDR1 is MDHEN and CDR2 SYDVKM. In DNA, the CDR3 is TGTGCCAGCAGTTCCAGGGATATTAATGAAAAACTGTTTTTT. Translated: CASSSRDINEKLFF.

The chain couples TRBV6-5 to TRBJ1-2, with 7 bases aligning to TRBD1. V was clipped by 7 bases and J by 0 bases; unmatched bases: 8. Germline CDR1 MNHEY, CDR2 SVGAGI. This CDR3 spans 15 amino acids. Here the CDR3 reads CASTVTGTANYGYTF. In nucleotides, the CDR3 is TGTGCCAGCACCGTAACCGGGACAGCTAACTATGGCTACACCTTC.

This chain connects TRBV29-1 to TRBJ1-1; 8 bases map to TRBD1. J was trimmed by 5 bases and V by 6 bases; bases with no gene match: 5. Germline CDR1 reads SQVTM; CDR2 reads ANQGSEA. The CDR3 totals 12 residues. CDR3 sequence reads: CSVAQGATEAFF. The CDR3 nucleotides read TGCAGCGTGGCTCAGGGGGCGACTGAAGCTTTCTTT.

This rearrangement joins TRBV11-3 to TRBJ1-4, with D possibly being TRBD1 (6 bases). CDR3 size: 16 residues. Trimming stripped 0 bases from V and 5 bases from J, with 13 bases between. Germline CDR1 SGHNT, CDR2 YENEEA. This CDR3 reads CASSLDLGRGNEKLFF. The CDR3 coding sequence is TGTGCCAGCAGCTTAGATCTGGGCAGGGGAAATGAAAAACTGTTTTTT. The variable domain in full, with the rest retrieved from reference TRBV11-3 and TRBJ1-4, is EAGVVQSPRYKIIEKKQPVAFWCNPISGHNTLYWYLQNLGQGPELLIRYENEEAVDDSQLPKDRFSAERLKGVDSTLKIQPAELGDSAVYLCASSLDLGRGNEKLFFGSGTQLSVL.

The CDR3: CASRAGGGGTEAFF. The CDR3 DNA reads TGTGCCAGCAGGGCAGGGGGTGGCGGCACTGAAGCTTTCTTT. V usage is TRBV27 and J usage is TRBJ1-1; the match to TRBD1 covers 7 bases. The CDR3 length is 14 residues. V gave up 6 bases and J gave up 4 bases; unmatched junction bases: 8. CDR1 and CDR2 from the germline V gene are MNHEY and SMNVEV (reference sequence).

J is TRBJ1-3 and V is TRBV2; 9 bases agree with TRBD1. V shed 3 bases and J 7 bases; nucleotides not matched to a gene: 19. CDR1 SNHLY and CDR2 FYNNEI come from the germline V gene. The CDR3 sequence is 19 residues long. CDR3 DNA: TGTGCCAGCAGTGACCCGGGACAGGGTAACAAGTTCCTAGGGAACACCATATATTTT. Protein: CASSDPGQGNKFLGNTIYF.

The V call is TRBV5-1, the J call TRBJ2-7; possible D gene TRBD2, 6 bases. V was cut by 3 bases and J by 4 bases, with 20 bases left in between. The CDR3 has 16 residues. The germline gives CDR1 SGHRS, CDR2 YFSETQ. The chain's CDR3 is CASSSNPGRDSYEQYF. The CDR3 nucleotides read TGCGCCAGCAGCTCCAACCCGGGCAGGGACTCTTACGAGCAGTACTTC.

This chain connects TRBV21-1 to TRBJ2-7; whether TRBD2, the table's D call, matches the DNA was not checked. TRBV21-1 is flagged as a pseudogene. The CDR3 runs to 17 residues. CDR3: CASSLSEGQRGSYEQYF. The CDR3, as DNA: TGTGCCAGCAGCTTAAGCGAGGGCCAGCGGGGGTCCTACGAGCAGTACTTC.

This clone appeared a few times. The chain links TRBV4-1 to TRBJ2-3; 7 nucleotides line up with TRBD2. Trimming at V came to 0 bases and at J to 5 bases, leaving 8 bases not matched to a gene. This CDR3 contains 16 residues. The germline V gene encodes CDR1 MGHRA and CDR2 YSYEKL. For the CDR3, the DNA is TGCGCCAGCAGCCAAGATCGAGGGAGGGCCGTAGATACGCAGTATTTT. Protein sequence: CASSQDRGRAVDTQYF.

This sequence joins TRBV6-5 and TRBJ1-1; tentatively, D is TRBD1 (5 bases). The V end lost 6 bases, the J end lost 10 bases, and 12 bases lay between the germline ends. Germline CDR1 reads MNHEY; CDR2 reads SVGAGI. The CDR3 has 11 amino acids. As DNA, the CDR3 is TGTGCCAGCAGCGACAGTAGTCGAGCTTTCTTT. As protein: CASSDSSRAFF.

This clone was found a few times. The chain has TRBV19 and TRBJ1-5, with D unresolved. The germline CDR1 and CDR2 sequences are LNHDA and SQIVND (reference sequence). The V and J ends lost 3 bases and 14 bases respectively, with 11 bases between them. This CDR3 region has 11 residues. The CDR3 DNA sequence: TGTGCCAGTAGTATCGAGGTGACGAAGCATTTT. Translating it yields CASSIEVTKHF.